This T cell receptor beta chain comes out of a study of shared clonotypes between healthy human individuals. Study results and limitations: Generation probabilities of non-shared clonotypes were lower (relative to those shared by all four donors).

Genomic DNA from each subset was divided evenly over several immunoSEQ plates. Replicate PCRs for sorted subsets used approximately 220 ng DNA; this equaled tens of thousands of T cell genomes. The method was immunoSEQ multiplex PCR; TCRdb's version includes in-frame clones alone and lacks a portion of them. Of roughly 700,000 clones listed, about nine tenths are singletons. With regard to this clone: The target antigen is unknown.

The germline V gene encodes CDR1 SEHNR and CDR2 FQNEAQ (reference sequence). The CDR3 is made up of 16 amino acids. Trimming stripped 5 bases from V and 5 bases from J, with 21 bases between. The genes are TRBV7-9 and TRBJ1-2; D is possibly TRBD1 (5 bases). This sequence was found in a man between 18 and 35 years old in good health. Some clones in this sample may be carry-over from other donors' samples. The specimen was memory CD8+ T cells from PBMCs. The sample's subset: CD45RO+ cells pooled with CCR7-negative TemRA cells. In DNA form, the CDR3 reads TGTGCCAGCAGCGAACGGGGCGCGGGGCGAGTATATGGCTACACCTTC. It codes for CASSERGAGRVYGYTF.